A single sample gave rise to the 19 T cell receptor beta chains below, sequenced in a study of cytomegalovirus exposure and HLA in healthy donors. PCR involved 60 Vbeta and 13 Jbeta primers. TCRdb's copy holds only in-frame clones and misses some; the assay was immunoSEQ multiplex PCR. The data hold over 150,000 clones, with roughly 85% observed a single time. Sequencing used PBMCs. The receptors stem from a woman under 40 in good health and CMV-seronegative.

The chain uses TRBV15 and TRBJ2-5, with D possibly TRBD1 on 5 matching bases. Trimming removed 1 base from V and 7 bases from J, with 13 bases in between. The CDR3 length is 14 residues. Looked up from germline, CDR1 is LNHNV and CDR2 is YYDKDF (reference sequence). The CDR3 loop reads CATSRVRAWGTQYF. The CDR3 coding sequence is TGTGCCACCAGCAGAGTCAGGGCCTGGGGGACCCAGTACTTC. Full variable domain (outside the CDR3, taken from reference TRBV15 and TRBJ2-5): DAMVIQNPRYQVTQFGKPVTLSCSQTLNHNVMYWYQQKSSQAPKLLFHYYDKDFNNEADTPDNFQSRRPNTSFCFLDIRSPGLGDTAMYLCATSRVRAWGTQYFGPGTRLLVL.

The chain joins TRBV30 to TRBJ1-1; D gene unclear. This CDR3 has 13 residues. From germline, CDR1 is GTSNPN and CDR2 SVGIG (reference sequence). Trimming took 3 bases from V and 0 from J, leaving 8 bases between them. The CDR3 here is CAWRVTMNTEAFF. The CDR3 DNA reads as TGTGCCTGGAGGGTCACTATGAACACTGAAGCTTTCTTT.

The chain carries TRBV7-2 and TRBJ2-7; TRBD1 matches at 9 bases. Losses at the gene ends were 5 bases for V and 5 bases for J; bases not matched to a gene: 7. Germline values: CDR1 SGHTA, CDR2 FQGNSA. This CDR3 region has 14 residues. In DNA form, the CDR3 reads TGTGCCAGCAGCCCCAAGGACAGGGGCCACGAGCAGTACTTC. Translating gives CASSPKDRGHEQYF.

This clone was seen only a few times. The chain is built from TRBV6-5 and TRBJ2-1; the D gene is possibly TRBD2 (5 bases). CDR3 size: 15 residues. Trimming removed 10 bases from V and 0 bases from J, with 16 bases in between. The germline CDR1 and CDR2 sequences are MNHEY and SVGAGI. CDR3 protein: CAIRRQISSYNEQFF. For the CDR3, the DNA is TGTGCCATCAGGAGGCAAATTAGCTCCTACAATGAGCAGTTCTTC.

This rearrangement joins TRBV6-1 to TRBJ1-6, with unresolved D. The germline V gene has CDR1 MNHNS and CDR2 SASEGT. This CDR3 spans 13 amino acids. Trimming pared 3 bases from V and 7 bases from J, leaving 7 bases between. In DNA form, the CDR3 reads TGTGCCAGCAGTGAGTCGGTAAATTCACCCCTCCACTTT. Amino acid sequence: CASSESVNSPLHF.

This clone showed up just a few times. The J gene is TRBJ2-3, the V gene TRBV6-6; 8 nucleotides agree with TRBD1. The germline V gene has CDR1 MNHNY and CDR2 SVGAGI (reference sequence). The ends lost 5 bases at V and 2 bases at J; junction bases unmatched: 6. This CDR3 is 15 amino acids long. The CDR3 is CASSHLGQVTDTQYF. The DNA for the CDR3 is TGTGCCAGCAGTCACTTGGGACAGGTCACAGATACGCAGTATTTT.

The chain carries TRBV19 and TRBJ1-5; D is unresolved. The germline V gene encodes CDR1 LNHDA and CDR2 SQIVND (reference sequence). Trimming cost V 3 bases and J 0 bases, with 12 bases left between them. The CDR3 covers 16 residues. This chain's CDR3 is CASSILAGNSNQPQHF. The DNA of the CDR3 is TGTGCCAGTAGTATTTTAGCGGGGAATAGCAATCAGCCCCAGCATTTT.

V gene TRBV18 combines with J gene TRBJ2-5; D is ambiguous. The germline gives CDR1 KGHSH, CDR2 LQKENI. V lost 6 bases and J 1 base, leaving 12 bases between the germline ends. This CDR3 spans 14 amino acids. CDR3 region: CASSAKQSQETQYF. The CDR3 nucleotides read TGTGCCAGCTCGGCAAAACAGAGCCAAGAGACCCAGTACTTC.

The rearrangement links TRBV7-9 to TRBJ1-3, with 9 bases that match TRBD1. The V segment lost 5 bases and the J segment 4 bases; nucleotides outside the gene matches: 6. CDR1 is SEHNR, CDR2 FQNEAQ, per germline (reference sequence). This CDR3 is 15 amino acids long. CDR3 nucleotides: TGTGCCAGCAGCCCCGGACAGGGGCTGGGAAACACCATATATTTT. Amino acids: CASSPGQGLGNTIYF.

The CDR3 loop is CASREQTNFGPQHF. The CDR3 DNA reads as TGTGCCAGCAGAGAGCAAACCAATTTTGGGCCCCAGCATTTT. The chain employs TRBV6-1 and TRBJ1-5, with D unclear. CDR3 length equals 14 residues. Trimming took 6 bases from V and 9 from J, leaving 18 bases between them. CDR1 MNHNS and CDR2 SASEGT come from the germline V gene.

CDR3 in DNA: TGTGCCAGCAGCCTTCCCGGACTAGCGGGAGTCGGAGGAGGCTCCTACAATGAGCAGTTCTTC. Amino acids: CASSLPGLAGVGGGSYNEQFF. The chain combines TRBV9 with TRBJ2-1, with TRBD2 matching 13 bases. Germline V CDR1 and CDR2: SGDLS, YYNGEE. The CDR3 length is 21 residues. J was trimmed by 0 bases and V by 4 bases; bases with no gene match: 16.

CDR3 region: CASSRTQKPGLAGRLQETQYF. The DNA of the CDR3 is TGTGCCAGCAGCCGGACGCAAAAACCGGGACTAGCGGGGCGCCTCCAAGAGACCCAGTACTTC. The genes are TRBV7-6 and TRBJ2-5, with 13 nucleotides matching TRBD2. There are 21 residues in the CDR3. V dropped 5 bases and J dropped 1; count of bases not matched to a gene: 19. Per germline, CDR1 SGHVS and CDR2 FNYEAQ.

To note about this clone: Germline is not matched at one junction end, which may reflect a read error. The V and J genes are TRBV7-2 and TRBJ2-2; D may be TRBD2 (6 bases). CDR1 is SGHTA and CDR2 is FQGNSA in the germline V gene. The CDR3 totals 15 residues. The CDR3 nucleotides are TGTGCCAGCAGTCCAGGTCGGGGGAACCCCGGGGAGCTGTTTTTT. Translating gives CASSPGRGNPGELFF.

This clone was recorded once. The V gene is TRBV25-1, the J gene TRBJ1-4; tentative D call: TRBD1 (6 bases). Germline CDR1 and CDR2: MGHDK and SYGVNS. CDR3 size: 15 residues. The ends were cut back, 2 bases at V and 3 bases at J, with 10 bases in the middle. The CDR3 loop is CASSEKQGANEKLFF. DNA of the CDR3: TGTGCCAGCAGTGAAAAACAGGGAGCTAATGAAAAACTGTTTTTT.

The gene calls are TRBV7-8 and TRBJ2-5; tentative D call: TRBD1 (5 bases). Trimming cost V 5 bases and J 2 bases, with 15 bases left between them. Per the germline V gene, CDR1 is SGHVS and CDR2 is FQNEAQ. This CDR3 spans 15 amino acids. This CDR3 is CASSPNRGSQETQYF. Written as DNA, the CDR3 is TGTGCCAGCAGCCCGAATAGGGGTAGTCAAGAGACCCAGTACTTC.

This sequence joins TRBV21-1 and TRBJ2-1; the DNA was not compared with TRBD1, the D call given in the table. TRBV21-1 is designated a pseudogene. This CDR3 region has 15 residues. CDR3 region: CASRQALESYNEQFF. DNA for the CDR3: TGTGCCAGCAGACAGGCCCTAGAGTCCTACAATGAGCAGTTCTTC.

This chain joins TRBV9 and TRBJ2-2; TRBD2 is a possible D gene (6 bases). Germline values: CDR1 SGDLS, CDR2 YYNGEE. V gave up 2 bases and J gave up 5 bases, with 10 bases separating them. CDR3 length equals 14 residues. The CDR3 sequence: CASSVAGRTGELFF. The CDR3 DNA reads TGTGCCAGCAGCGTGGCGGGGAGAACCGGGGAGCTGTTTTTT.

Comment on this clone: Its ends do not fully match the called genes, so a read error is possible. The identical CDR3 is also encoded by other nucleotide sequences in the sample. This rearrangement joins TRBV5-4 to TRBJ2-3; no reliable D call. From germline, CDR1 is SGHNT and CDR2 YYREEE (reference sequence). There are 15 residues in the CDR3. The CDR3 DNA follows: TGCGCCAGCAGCCCACAAGACACTCACACAGATACGCAGTATTTT. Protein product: CASSPQDTHTDTQYF.

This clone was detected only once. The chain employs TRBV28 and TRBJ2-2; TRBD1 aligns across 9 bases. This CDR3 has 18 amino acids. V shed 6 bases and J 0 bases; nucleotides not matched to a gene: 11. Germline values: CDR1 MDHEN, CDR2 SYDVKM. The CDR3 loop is CASSAQLGTGPNTGELFF. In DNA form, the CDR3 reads TGTGCCAGCAGCGCACAGCTGGGGACAGGGCCGAACACCGGGGAGCTGTTTTTT.